This TCR beta chain is from a study of metastatic and nonmetastatic thyroid tumors. On the study more broadly: It was across blood and tumor or nodule tissue from malignant and benign thyroid patients that repertoires were compared.

This clone was detected ten times or more. The antigen is unknown. All patients were untreated before thyroid surgery. Notes on the study in general: According to reports, the diversity of TCR beta was significantly higher in malignant thyroid tumors than in benign nodules, and this held in both blood and tumor samples.

Original data processing: A papillary thyroid cancer distant-metastasis classifier was built from CDR3 differences across clinicopathological groups. TCRdb re-called the PCR reads through MiXCR. Clone size and V and J calls follow TCRdb, not the original study. This table holds nearly 35,000 clones, about a sixth found once. The receptor was isolated from a female donor with papillary thyroid cancer or a benign thyroid nodule (not recorded which). Some clones in this sample may be carry-over from other donors' samples. The specimen sequenced was blood.

The CDR3 nucleotides read TGTGCCAGCAGAAGATCCGGGACAGTGAACACTGAAGCTTTCTTT. It codes for CASRRSGTVNTEAFF. J is TRBJ1-1 and V is TRBV12-3 or TRBV12-4; TRBD1 aligns across 7 bases. J gave up 0 bases and V 6 bases, and 7 bases lay outside the gene matches. This CDR3 is built from 15 residues.